A single sample gave rise to the 13 T cell receptor beta chains below, sequenced in a study of blood T cells in healthy people across ages. With a J-beta primer mix and a sample-barcoded 5' primer, a second PCR ran about 7 to 12 cycles. MiXCR, run by TCRdb on the 5' RACE reads, gives a single entry per CDR3 protein. Here the sample spans some 760,000 distinct CDR3 sequences, approximately 25% being singletons. The same sample was also studied in work on T cells of mothers and their children.

The sample comprised blood. These receptors came from a boy younger than 18 in good health.

The chain employs TRBV5-1 and TRBJ2-7, with 8 bases lining up with TRBD2. This CDR3 spans 15 amino acids. Germline V gene sequence: CDR1 SGHRS, CDR2 YFSETQ. Unmatched junction bases numbered 8, after V lost 0 bases and J lost 6 bases. The chain's CDR3 is CASSLVRGGLGEQYF. CDR3 DNA sequence: TGCGCCAGCAGCTTGGTACGCGGGGGGCTCGGCGAGCAGTACTTC.

This clonotype was detected a few times. This chain joins TRBV29-1 and TRBJ2-1, with TRBD1 identical over 9 bases. This CDR3 contains 14 residues. V shed 7 bases, J shed 2 bases, and the junction held 6 bases outside the gene matches. CDR1 is SQVTM, CDR2 ANQGSEA, per germline. The CDR3 bases are TGCAGCGACACGACAGGGGGTACCTACAATGAGCAGTTCTTC. Encoded protein: CSDTTGGTYNEQFF.

This clonotype was counted only a few times. The chain combines TRBV29-1 with TRBJ2-1; a possible D gene is TRBD2 (6 bases). V shed 4 bases and J shed 2 bases, with 9 bases lying between them. The germline V gene has CDR1 SQVTM and CDR2 ANQGSEA. CDR3 length: 13 amino acids. The CDR3 loop is CSVVERAYNEQFF. The DNA of the CDR3 is TGCAGCGTTGTCGAGCGGGCCTACAATGAGCAGTTCTTC.

The chain links TRBV4-1 to TRBJ1-2; D ambiguous. Germline V gene sequence: CDR1 MGHRA, CDR2 YSYEKL. The CDR3 is 13 residues long. V shed 3 bases and J shed 7 bases, with 12 bases lying between them. The CDR3 DNA reads TGCGCCAGCAGCCACTTCACCGAGACTGGCTACACCTTC. Its protein is CASSHFTETGYTF.

This clonotype was counted a few times. At one end, the junction sequence differs from germline, possibly due to a read error. The genes are TRBV20-1 and TRBJ2-5; perhaps D is TRBD1 or TRBD2 (5 bases each). The germline V gene has CDR1 DFQATT and CDR2 SNEGSKA (reference sequence). There are 14 residues in the CDR3. The CDR3 nucleotides read TGCAGTGCTAGAGCCACCGGGGCAGAAGAGGCCCAGTACTTC. It encodes CSARATGAEEAQYF.

The CDR3 DNA follows: TGTGCCAGCAGCCAAGTACGGGGAGACCAGACAGGGCTAGATACGCAGTATTTT. It codes for CASSQVRGDQTGLDTQYF. This chain joins TRBV4-2 and TRBJ2-3, with 7 bases matching TRBD1. Germline CDR1 reads LGHNA; CDR2 reads YNFKEQ. The V segment lost 1 base and the J segment 5 bases; nucleotides outside the gene matches: 15. CDR3 size: 18 residues.

This clonotype has more than one count but fewer than ten. The rearrangement joins TRBV11-1 to TRBJ2-3; TRBD2 matches 8 bases. Germline loops: CDR1 SGHAT, CDR2 FQDESV (reference sequence). The trim removed 10 bases at V and 2 bases at J, leaving 11 bases unmatched. The CDR3 is made up of 15 amino acids. The chain's CDR3 is CATSGGGLLTDTQYF. DNA for the CDR3: TGTGCCACCTCTGGCGGGGGGCTTCTCACAGATACGCAGTATTTT. Supplemented by reference TRBV11-1 and TRBJ2-3, the full variable domain reads EAEVAQSPRYKITEKSQAVAFWCDPISGHATLYWYRQILGQGPELLVQFQDESVVDDSQLPKDRFSAERLKGVDSTLKIQPAELGDSAMYLCATSGGGLLTDTQYFGPGTRLTVL.

Comments on this clonotype: A much larger clone lies a single base off, so this may be a read error. The chain recombines TRBV5-1 with TRBJ2-7, with 10 bases identical to TRBD1. Germline V gene sequence: CDR1 SGHRS, CDR2 YFSETQ. V lost 4 bases to trimming and J lost 2 bases; unmatched junction nucleotides: 6. The CDR3 is 15 amino acids. CDR3 residues: CASSNSGTGAYEQYF. CDR3 in DNA: TGCGCCAGCAGCAACTCCGGGACAGGGGCCTACGAGCAGTACTTC.

The chain carries TRBV12-3 or TRBV12-4 and TRBJ2-1, with D uncertain. This CDR3 region has 12 residues. The V gene lost 5 bases and the J gene lost 10 bases, with 12 bases spanning the gap. Here the CDR3 reads CASSPRIGEQFF. The CDR3 coding sequence is TGTGCCAGCAGTCCTCGTATTGGGGAGCAGTTCTTC.

DNA for the CDR3: TGTGCCAGCAGTTACTCGTCAGGGGACACTGAAGCTTTCTTT. It is translated as CASSYSSGDTEAFF. V usage is TRBV6-5 and J usage is TRBJ1-1, with a tentative D call TRBD1 (6 bases). V gave up 0 bases and J gave up 3 bases, with 8 bases separating them. The CDR3 spans 14 residues. CDR1 MNHEY and CDR2 SVGAGI come from the germline V gene.

Only a few counts were recorded for this clonotype. The chain combines TRBV20-1 with TRBJ2-5; 8 bases are a match to TRBD2. The CDR3 runs 16 residues. Germline CDR1 is DFQATT and CDR2 is SNEGSKA (reference sequence). The J segment lost 5 bases and the V segment lost 4 bases, leaving 15 bases of the junction unmatched. CDR3 region: CSATSGTSLGPETQYF. The DNA of the CDR3 is TGCAGTGCTACCTCCGGGACTAGTTTGGGACCGGAGACCCAGTACTTC.

V usage is TRBV5-6 and J usage is TRBJ2-5; D might be TRBD2 (7 bases). Germline CDR1 is SGHDT and CDR2 is YYEEEE. V lost 3 bases to trimming and J lost 5 bases, with 17 bases between them. The CDR3 covers 15 residues. The CDR3 spells CASSSEGGVRETQYF. The CDR3 DNA sequence: TGTGCCAGCAGCTCGGAGGGGGGGGTCCGGGAGACCCAGTACTTC.

The chain employs TRBV28 and TRBJ2-3; D might be TRBD1 (5 bases). The V gene lost 7 bases and the J gene lost 1 base, with 12 bases spanning the gap. CDR3 size: 14 residues. The V gene's germline CDR1 is MDHEN and CDR2 SYDVKM. The DNA of the CDR3 is TGTGCCAGCAACCAGGGCAGGGGCACAGATACGCAGTATTTT. Its translation is CASNQGRGTDTQYF.